There are a few counts of the clone carrying this TCR beta chain. Its antigen is still unknown. This may arise from a read error, as a much more abundant clone is one base away. This record belongs to a study of neurological immune-mediated disorders. Notes on the study in general: Subjects shared no identical expanded-clone CDR3 amino acid sequences, suggesting private TCR-beta repertoires in all groups.

The authors made cDNA by 5'RACE with 10-nucleotide random UMIs. TCRdb itself ran the 5' RACE reads through MiXCR, one entry per CDR3 protein. The top ten clones hold around 14% of a sample with tens of thousands of distinct CDR3 sequences, around 16% of them seen once. Germline CDR1 KGHDR, CDR2 SFDVKD. This CDR3 spans 16 amino acids. Material: PBMCs. This sequence joins TRBV24-1 and TRBJ2-1; 7 bases are a match to TRBD2. The sequence came from a female donor with HTLV-1-associated myelopathy (HAM/TSP). The CDR3 region has the DNA TGTGCCACCAGTGACCCTGGGAGGGCCTCCTACAATGAGCGGTTCTTC. It specifies CATSDPGRASYNERFF.